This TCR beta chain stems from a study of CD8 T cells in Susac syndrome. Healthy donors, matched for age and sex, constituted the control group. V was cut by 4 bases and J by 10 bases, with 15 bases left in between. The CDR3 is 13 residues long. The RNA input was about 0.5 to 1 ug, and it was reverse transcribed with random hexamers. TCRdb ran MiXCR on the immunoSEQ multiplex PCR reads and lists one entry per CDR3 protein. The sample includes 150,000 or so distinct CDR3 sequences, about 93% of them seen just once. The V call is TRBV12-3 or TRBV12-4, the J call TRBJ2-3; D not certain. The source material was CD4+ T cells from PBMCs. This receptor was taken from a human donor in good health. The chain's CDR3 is CASSSEPPPAQYF. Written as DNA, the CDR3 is TGTGCCAGCAGTTCCGAGCCCCCACCCGCGCAGTATTTT.